Each of the 25 T cell receptor beta chains below was sequenced from the same sample in a study of T cells in localized non-small cell lung cancer. Assay: immunoSEQ multiplex PCR; the TCRdb copy retains only in-frame clones and omits some. This table holds 23,000 or so clones, roughly 90% found once. Sequenced here: peripheral blood, sampled before any cancer treatment. The receptors were sampled from a man aged 40 to 70 with stage III squamous cell lung carcinoma.

V usage is TRBV30 and J usage is TRBJ1-4; 9 bases fit TRBD1. Germline CDR1 GTSNPN, CDR2 SVGIG (reference sequence). V shed 7 bases, J shed 5 bases, and the junction held 5 bases outside the gene matches. The CDR3 has 13 amino acids. The CDR3 region is CASPGQGNEKLFF. The CDR3 nucleotides read TGTGCCTCCCCGGGACAGGGAAATGAAAAACTGTTTTTT.

The chain links TRBV19 to TRBJ1-4; possibly TRBD1 for D (6 bases). Germline lookup yields CDR1 LNHDA and CDR2 SQIVND (reference sequence). Trimming shortened V by 7 bases and J by 8 bases, and 20 bases separated the two germline ends. The length of the CDR3 is 15 residues. The CDR3 region has the DNA TGTGCCAGTAACTTTAACAGGGAAGTAGCGGAAAAACTGTTTTTT. Residues: CASNFNREVAEKLFF.

The chain has TRBV6-1 and TRBJ2-3, with D hard to call. V was clipped by 2 bases and J by 4 bases, with 4 bases between them. CDR1 and CDR2 (germline): MNHNS, SASEGT. The CDR3 covers 12 residues. CDR3 region: CASSEQSDTQYF. Here the CDR3 DNA reads TGTGCCAGCAGTGAACAGTCAGATACGCAGTATTTT.

The chain recombines TRBV5-4 with TRBJ1-5; D ambiguous. The CDR3 consists of 12 residues. Germline values: CDR1 SGHNT, CDR2 YYREEE (reference sequence). V was shortened by 0 bases and J by 7 bases, with 5 bases between the two germline ends. CDR3 coding DNA: TGTGCCAGCAGCTTGGGGAACCAGCCCCAGCATTTT. Its translation is CASSLGNQPQHF.

This chain links TRBV7-3 with TRBJ2-2, with TRBD1 identical over 8 bases. CDR3 length: 17 amino acids. V was pared by 0 bases and J by 8 bases, with 11 bases of the junction left unmatched. Germline V lookup: CDR1 SGHTA, CDR2 FQGTGA. CDR3 in DNA: TGTGCCAGCAGCTTAACGGCCCGGACAGGGATATCGGGGGAGCTGTTTTTT. Translation gives CASSLTARTGISGELFF.

This sequence joins TRBV4-1 and TRBJ1-2; D is unclear. Trimming removed 4 bases at V and 7 bases at J, with 22 bases between. Germline assignment: CDR1 MGHRA and CDR2 YSYEKL. CDR3 length: 16 residues. CDR3 loop: CASSLEVGGQWSGYTF. The DNA for the CDR3 is TGCGCCAGCAGCCTTGAGGTCGGCGGGCAATGGAGTGGCTACACCTTC.

The chain carries TRBV6-1 and TRBJ1-2; D gene unclear. There are 12 residues in the CDR3. The V gene lost 7 bases and the J gene lost 4 bases, with 10 bases spanning the gap. The germline V gene encodes CDR1 MNHNS and CDR2 SASEGT. The CDR3 DNA follows: TGTGCCAGCAACGCCGCCGGCTATGGCTACACCTTC. It is translated as CASNAAGYGYTF.

The chain couples TRBV11-2 to TRBJ2-5, with a tentative D call TRBD2 (6 bases). This CDR3 contains 16 residues. V lost 1 base and J 5 bases, leaving 17 bases between the germline ends. Per germline, CDR1 SGHAT and CDR2 FQNNGV. The CDR3 region is CASSLALGGRGETQYF. DNA for the CDR3: TGTGCCAGCAGCTTAGCCCTCGGAGGGCGGGGTGAGACCCAGTACTTC.

The chain recombines TRBV11-3 with TRBJ2-5, with a weak D call TRBD1 (6 bases). This CDR3 contains 14 residues. Trimming pared 5 bases from V and 2 bases from J, leaving 12 bases between. CDR1 is SGHNT, CDR2 YENEEA, per germline. The CDR3, as DNA: TGTGCCAGCAGCCCCAGGGGCGGGCAAGAGACCCAGTACTTC. Encoded protein: CASSPRGGQETQYF. The whole variable domain, filled in from reference TRBV11-3 and TRBJ2-5, reads EAGVVQSPRYKIIEKKQPVAFWCNPISGHNTLYWYLQNLGQGPELLIRYENEEAVDDSQLPKDRFSAERLKGVDSTLKIQPAELGDSAVYLCASSPRGGQETQYFGPGTRLLVL.

This clone showed up just once. The chain joins TRBV4-1 to TRBJ2-3; 8 bases fit TRBD1. V shed 2 bases and J 0 bases; nucleotides not matched to a gene: 4. Germline V gene lookup returns CDR1 MGHRA and CDR2 YSYEKL. The CDR3 is 16 amino acids. The CDR3 sequence is CASSQQGARSTDTQYF. The CDR3 bases are TGCGCCAGCAGCCAACAGGGGGCACGCAGCACAGATACGCAGTATTTT.

The chain has TRBV28 and TRBJ1-4; D gene unclear. V was cut by 4 bases and J by 2 bases, with 14 bases left in between. The germline gives CDR1 MDHEN, CDR2 SYDVKM. The CDR3 has 16 amino acids. The CDR3 DNA follows: TGTGCCAGCAGTTCAGGAGAGGGTTTGACTAATGAAAAACTGTTTTTT. Protein: CASSSGEGLTNEKLFF.

The gene calls are TRBV11-1 and TRBJ2-7; 7 bases line up with TRBD2. V dropped 1 base and J dropped 4; count of bases not matched to a gene: 7. Germline V gene sequence: CDR1 SGHAT, CDR2 FQDESV (reference sequence). The CDR3 is 15 residues long. CDR3 DNA: TGTGCCAGCAGCTTAGGTCGCGGGAGAGGGTACGAGCAGTACTTC. It codes for CASSLGRGRGYEQYF.

J is TRBJ2-1 and V is TRBV7-2; TRBD2 matches at 11 bases. Germline CDR1 and CDR2: SGHTA and FQGNSA. V shed 5 bases and J 15 bases; nucleotides not matched to a gene: 18. The CDR3 contains 16 residues. CDR3 in amino acids: CASSPRGVAGGQVLFF. For the CDR3, the DNA is TGTGCCAGCAGCCCCCGCGGGGTAGCGGGGGGGCAGGTTCTGTTCTTC.

This clone appeared once. The chain combines TRBV2 with TRBJ2-3, with 7 bases fitting TRBD1. The CDR3 spans 13 residues. In germline, CDR1 is SNHLY, CDR2 FYNNEI. V lost 8 bases, J lost 2 bases, and 4 bases stayed unmatched. The CDR3 sequence is CASGQDVTDTQYF. The CDR3 nucleotides are TGTGCCAGCGGACAGGATGTCACAGATACGCAGTATTTT.

The J gene is TRBJ2-1, the V gene TRBV18; 9 bases match TRBD2. The CDR3 contains 15 residues. J was trimmed by 3 bases and V by 5 bases; bases with no gene match: 5. Germline-derived CDR1 and CDR2 are KGHSH and LQKENI. CDR3 nucleotides: TGTGCCAGCTCAACCTCTAGCGGGGTCTACAATGAGCAGTTCTTC. Amino acids: CASSTSSGVYNEQFF.

The V call is TRBV27, the J call TRBJ1-2; tentative D call: TRBD1 (6 bases). Germline V CDR1 and CDR2: MNHEY, SMNVEV (reference sequence). The V end was cut by 5 bases, the J end by 4 bases, with 11 bases between. The length of the CDR3 is 13 residues. CDR3 DNA: TGTGCCAGCAGTCTAGGGGGGAGCTATGGCTACACCTTC. Protein product: CASSLGGSYGYTF.

The rearrangement joins TRBV19 to TRBJ2-5; 11 bases are a match to TRBD1. The CDR3 spans 15 residues. With 5 bases clipped from V and 5 bases from J, the junction kept 7 bases outside the gene matches. CDR1 is LNHDA and CDR2 is SQIVND in the germline V gene (reference sequence). The CDR3 bases are TGTGCCAGTAGTTGGACAGGGGGCCGAGGGGAGACCCAGTACTTC. Its protein product is CASSWTGGRGETQYF.

J is TRBJ2-7 and V is TRBV7-2, with a possible D match to TRBD1 (6 bases). Germline V CDR1 and CDR2: SGHTA, FQGNSA. This CDR3 is 13 amino acids long. The germline V and J ends were trimmed by 3 bases and 4 bases, with 10 bases remaining between them. CDR3 nucleotide sequence: TGTGCCAGCAGCTTCCTGACAGGTTACGAGCAGTACTTC. Residues: CASSFLTGYEQYF.

This chain connects TRBV4-1 to TRBJ2-3; TRBD2 matches at 9 bases. The CDR3 length is 16 residues. Trimming cost V 5 bases and J 1 base; bases outside gene matches: 7. CDR1 and CDR2 (germline): MGHRA, YSYEKL. The CDR3 region is CASSLRSSGGTDTQYF. In nucleotides, the CDR3 is TGCGCCAGCAGCTTACGATCTAGCGGGGGCACAGATACGCAGTATTTT.

The chain uses TRBV6-6 and TRBJ2-4; TRBD1 agrees at 7 bases. J lost 3 bases, V lost 2 bases, and 4 bases had no gene match. CDR3 length: 15 amino acids. Germline V CDR1 and CDR2: MNHNY, SVGAGI (reference sequence). CDR3 in amino acids: CASSYTGVGKNIQYF. As DNA, the CDR3 is TGTGCCAGCAGTTACACAGGGGTAGGCAAAAACATTCAGTACTTC.

V usage is TRBV4-1 and J usage is TRBJ2-7; D is unresolved. The CDR3 length is 15 residues. V was clipped by 0 bases and J by 1 base, with 10 bases between them. Per the germline V gene, CDR1 is MGHRA and CDR2 is YSYEKL. CDR3 sequence reads: CASSQDRAVSYEQYF. The DNA for the CDR3 is TGCGCCAGCAGCCAAGATAGGGCAGTTTCCTACGAGCAGTACTTC.

The chain has TRBV5-1 and TRBJ2-7; tentatively, D is TRBD1 (6 bases). The V end was cut by 4 bases, the J end by 2 bases, with 16 bases between. Germline V gene data show CDR1 as SGHRS and CDR2 as YFSETQ. The CDR3 is 15 amino acids. The chain's CDR3 is CASSAEGVETYEQYF. For the CDR3, the DNA is TGCGCCAGCAGCGCTGAGGGGGTCGAGACCTACGAGCAGTACTTC. The whole variable domain, filled in from reference TRBV5-1 and TRBJ2-7, reads KAGVTQTPRYLIKTRGQQVTLSCSPISGHRSVSWYQQTPGQGLQFLFEYFSETQRNKGNFPGRFSGRQFSNSRSEMNVSTLELGDSALYLCASSAEGVETYEQYFGPGTRLTVT.

This clone has more than one count but fewer than ten. This CDR3 is CASSPSLQGTTEAFF. The CDR3, as DNA: TGTGCCAGCAGCCCCTCATTGCAGGGTACCACTGAAGCTTTCTTT. The chain uses TRBV9 and TRBJ1-1; D is perhaps TRBD1 (5 bases). Trimming took off 4 bases at V and 4 bases at J, with 17 bases between the two ends. The germline V gene encodes CDR1 SGDLS and CDR2 YYNGEE. The CDR3 extends over 15 amino acids.

This rearrangement joins TRBV5-6 to TRBJ2-3; the D is unclear. The CDR3 consists of 15 residues. CDR1 and CDR2 (germline): SGHDT, YYEEEE. Trimming took off 1 base at V and 2 bases at J, with 11 bases between the two ends. The chain's CDR3 is CASSLQARNTDTQYF. In nucleotides, the CDR3 is TGTGCCAGCAGCTTGCAAGCCAGAAACACAGATACGCAGTATTTT.

A single count supports this clone. The rearrangement links TRBV19 to TRBJ2-7; no clear D. The V gene lost 1 base and the J gene lost 6 bases, with 10 bases spanning the gap. Germline lookup yields CDR1 LNHDA and CDR2 SQIVND (reference sequence). There are 13 residues in the CDR3. The CDR3 sequence is CASSIVPGIEQYF. DNA of the CDR3: TGTGCCAGTAGTATAGTACCAGGAATCGAGCAGTACTTC. The variable domain in full, completed from reference TRBV19 and TRBJ2-7, reads DGGITQSPKYLFRKEGQNVTLSCEQNLNHDAMYWYRQDPGQGLRLIYYSQIVNDFQKGDIAEGYSVSREKKESFPLTVTSAQKNPTAFYLCASSIVPGIEQYFGPGTRLTVT.